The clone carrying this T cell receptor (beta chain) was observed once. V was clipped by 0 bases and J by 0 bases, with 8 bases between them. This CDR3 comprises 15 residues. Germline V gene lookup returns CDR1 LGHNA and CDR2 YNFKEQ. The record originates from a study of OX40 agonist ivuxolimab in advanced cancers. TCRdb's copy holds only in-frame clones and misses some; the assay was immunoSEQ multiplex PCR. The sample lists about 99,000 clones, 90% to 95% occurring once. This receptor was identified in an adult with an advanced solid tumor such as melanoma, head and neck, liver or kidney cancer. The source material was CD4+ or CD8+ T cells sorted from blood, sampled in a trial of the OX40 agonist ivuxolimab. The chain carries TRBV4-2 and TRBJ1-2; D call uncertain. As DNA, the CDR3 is TGTGCCAGCAGCCAAGAACGGGCCTCTAACTATGGCTACACCTTC. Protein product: CASSQERASNYGYTF.